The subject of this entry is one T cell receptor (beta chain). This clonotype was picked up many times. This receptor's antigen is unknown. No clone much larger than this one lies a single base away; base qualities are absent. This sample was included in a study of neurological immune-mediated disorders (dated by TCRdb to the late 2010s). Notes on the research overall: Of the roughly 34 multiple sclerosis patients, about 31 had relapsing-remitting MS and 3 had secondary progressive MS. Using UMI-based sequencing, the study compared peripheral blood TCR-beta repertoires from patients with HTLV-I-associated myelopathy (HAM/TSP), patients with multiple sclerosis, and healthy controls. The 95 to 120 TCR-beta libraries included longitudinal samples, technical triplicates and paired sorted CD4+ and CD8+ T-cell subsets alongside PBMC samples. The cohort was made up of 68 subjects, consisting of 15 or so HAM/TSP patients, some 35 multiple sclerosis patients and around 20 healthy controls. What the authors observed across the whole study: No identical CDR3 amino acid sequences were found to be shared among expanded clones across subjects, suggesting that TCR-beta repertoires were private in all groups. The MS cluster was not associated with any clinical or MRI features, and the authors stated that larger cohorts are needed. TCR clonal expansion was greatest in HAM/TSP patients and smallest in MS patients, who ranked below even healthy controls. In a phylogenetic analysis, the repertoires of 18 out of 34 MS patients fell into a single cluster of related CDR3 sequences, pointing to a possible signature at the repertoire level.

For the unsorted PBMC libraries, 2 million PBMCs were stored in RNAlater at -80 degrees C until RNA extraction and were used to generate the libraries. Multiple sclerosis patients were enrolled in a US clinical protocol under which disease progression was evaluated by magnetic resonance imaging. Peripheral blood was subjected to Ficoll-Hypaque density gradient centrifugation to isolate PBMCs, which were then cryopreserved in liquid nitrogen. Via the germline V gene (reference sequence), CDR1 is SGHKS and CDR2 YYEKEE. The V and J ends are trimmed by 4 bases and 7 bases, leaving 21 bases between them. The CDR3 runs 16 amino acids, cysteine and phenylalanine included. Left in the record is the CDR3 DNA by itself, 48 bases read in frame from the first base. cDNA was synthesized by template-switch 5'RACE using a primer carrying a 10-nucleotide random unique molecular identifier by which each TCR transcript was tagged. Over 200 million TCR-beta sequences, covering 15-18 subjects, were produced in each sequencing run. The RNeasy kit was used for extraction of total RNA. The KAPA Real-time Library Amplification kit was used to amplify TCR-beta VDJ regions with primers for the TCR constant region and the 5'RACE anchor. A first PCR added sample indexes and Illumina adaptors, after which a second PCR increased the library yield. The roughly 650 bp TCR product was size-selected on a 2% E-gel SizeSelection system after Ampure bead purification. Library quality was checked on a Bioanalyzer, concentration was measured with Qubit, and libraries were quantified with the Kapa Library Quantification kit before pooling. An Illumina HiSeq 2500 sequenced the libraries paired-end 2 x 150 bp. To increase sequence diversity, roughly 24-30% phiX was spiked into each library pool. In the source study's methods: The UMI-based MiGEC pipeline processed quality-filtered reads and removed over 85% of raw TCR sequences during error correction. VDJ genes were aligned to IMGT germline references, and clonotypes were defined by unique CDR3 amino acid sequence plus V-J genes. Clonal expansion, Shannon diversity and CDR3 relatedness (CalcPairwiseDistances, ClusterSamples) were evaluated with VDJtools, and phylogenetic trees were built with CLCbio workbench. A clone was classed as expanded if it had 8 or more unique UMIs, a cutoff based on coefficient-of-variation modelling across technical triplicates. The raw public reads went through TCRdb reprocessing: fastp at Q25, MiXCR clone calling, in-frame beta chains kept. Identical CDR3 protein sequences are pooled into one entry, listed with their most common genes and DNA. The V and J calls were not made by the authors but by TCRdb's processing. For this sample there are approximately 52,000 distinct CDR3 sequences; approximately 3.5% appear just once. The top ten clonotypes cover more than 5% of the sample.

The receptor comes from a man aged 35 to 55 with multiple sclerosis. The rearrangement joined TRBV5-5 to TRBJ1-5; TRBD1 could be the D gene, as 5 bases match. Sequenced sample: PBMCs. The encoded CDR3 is CASSPDSALTRQPQHF. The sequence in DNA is TGTGCCAGCAGCCCTGACAGTGCACTGACGAGACAGCCCCAGCATTTT.